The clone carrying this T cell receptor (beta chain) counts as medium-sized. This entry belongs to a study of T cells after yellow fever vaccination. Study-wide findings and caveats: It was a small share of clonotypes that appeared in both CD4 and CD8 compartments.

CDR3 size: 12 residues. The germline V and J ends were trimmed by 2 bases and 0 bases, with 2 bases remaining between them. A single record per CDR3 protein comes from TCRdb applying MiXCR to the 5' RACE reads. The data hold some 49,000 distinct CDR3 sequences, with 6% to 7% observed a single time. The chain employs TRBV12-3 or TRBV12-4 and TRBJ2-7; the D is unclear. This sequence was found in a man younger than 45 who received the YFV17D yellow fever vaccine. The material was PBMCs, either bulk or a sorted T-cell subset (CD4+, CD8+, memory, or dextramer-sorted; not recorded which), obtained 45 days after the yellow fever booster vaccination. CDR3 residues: CASSLHSYEQYF. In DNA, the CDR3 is TGTGCCAGCAGTTTACACTCCTACGAGCAGTACTTC.